The rows below give T cell receptor beta chains drawn from one sample of a study of blood T cell repertoires in COVID-19. The method was immunoSEQ multiplex PCR; TCRdb's version includes in-frame clones alone and lacks a portion of them. The sample holds about 180,000 clones, 80% to 90% seen once. The sample consisted of peripheral blood. These receptors were collected from a woman between 45 and 60 years old with acute or convalescent COVID-19. Each CDR3 is given with its conserved first and last residue. A D gene is named only where the DNA matches it firmly. Clone size is not always given. Where it is, it says once, few, many or a class for expanded clones.

d_gene	v_gene	j_gene	abundance	CDR3aa	CDR3nt
NA	TRBV6-4	TRBJ1-1	NA	CASTAAEAFF	TGTGCCAGCACGGCGGCTGAAGCTTTCTTT
NA	TRBV6-5	TRBJ2-7	NA	CASSYSTEEYEQYF	TGTGCCAGCAGTTACTCGACGGAGGAGTACGAGCAGTACTTC
NA	TRBV15	TRBJ1-5	NA	CATSRVQGNSNQPQHF	TGTGCCACCAGCAGAGTTCAGGGAAATAGCAATCAGCCCCAGCATTTT
NA	TRBV7-8	TRBJ1-1	NA	CASSLASRGNTEAFF	TGTGCCAGCAGCTTAGCTTCCAGGGGAAACACTGAAGCTTTCTTT
TRBD1	TRBV27	TRBJ2-1	NA	CASSLRSGTGVTNEQFF	TGTGCCAGCAGTTTACGTTCCGGGACAGGGGTTACCAATGAGCAGTTCTTC
NA	TRBV6-8	TRBJ1-1	NA	CASSYFPDTDTEAFF	TGTGCCAGCAGTTACTTTCCGGACACGGACACTGAAGCTTTCTTT
TRBD1	TRBV7-2	TRBJ2-7	NA	CASSLSTGTYEQYF	TGTGCCAGCAGCCTTTCGACAGGGACCTACGAGCAGTACTTC
TRBD1	TRBV5-1	TRBJ2-5	NA	CASSFVQGAQETQYF	TGCGCCAGCAGCTTCGTACAGGGGGCGCAGGAGACCCAGTACTTC
NA	TRBV9	TRBJ2-1	NA	CASSTEEGYGNIANEQFF	TGTGCCAGCAGCACCGAGGAGGGATACGGAAATATAGCCAATGAGCAGTTCTTC
TRBD2	TRBV19	TRBJ2-7	NA	CASSIDLKGLGAHEQYF	TGTGCCAGTAGTATAGATCTCAAGGGACTAGGGGCCCACGAGCAGTACTTC
NA	TRBV5-6	TRBJ1-6	NA	CASSPDGGGNSPLHF	TGTGCCAGCAGCCCGGACGGAGGAGGGAATTCACCCCTCCACTTT
TRBD2	TRBV7-2	TRBJ2-1	NA	CASSPTSGRYNEQFF	TGTGCCAGCAGCCCGACTAGCGGGAGGTACAATGAGCAGTTCTTC
NA	TRBV27	TRBJ1-4	once	CASSLRGGNEKLFF	TGTGCCAGCAGTTTAAGGGGAGGGAATGAAAAACTGTTTTTT
TRBD2	TRBV2	TRBJ2-1	NA	CASTDPGLAGVVEQFF	TGTGCCAGCACCGACCCGGGACTAGCGGGGGTGGTGGAGCAGTTCTTC
TRBD1	TRBV7-9	TRBJ1-2	NA	CASSSPTGTGGNYGYTF	TGTGCCAGCAGCTCCCCAACCGGGACAGGGGGTAACTATGGCTACACCTTC
TRBD1	TRBV18	TRBJ1-4	NA	CASSTRDRDEKLFF	TGTGCCAGCTCAACCCGGGACAGGGATGAAAAACTGTTTTTT
TRBD1	TRBV19	TRBJ2-1	NA	CASHPGTGSNEQFF	TGTGCCAGCCATCCCGGGACAGGGAGTAATGAGCAGTTCTTC
NA	TRBV21-1	TRBJ1-1	NA	CASTSGLKGPVNTEAFF	TGTGCCAGCACATCGGGACTCAAAGGGCCCGTGAACACTGAAGCTTTCTTT
TRBD1	TRBV6-5	TRBJ2-3	NA	CASSYLGQGARDTQYF	TGTGCCAGCAGTTACCTTGGACAGGGGGCCCGGGATACGCAGTATTTT
TRBD2	TRBV5-1	TRBJ2-1	few	CASSSTSGGSYNEQFF	TGCGCCAGCAGCTCCACTAGCGGGGGCTCCTACAATGAGCAGTTCTTC
NA	TRBV19	TRBJ1-1	NA	CASSPREFDTEAFF	TGTGCCAGTAGCCCGAGGGAATTCGACACTGAAGCTTTCTTT
NA	TRBV3-1/TRBV3-2	TRBJ2-3	once	CASSQRVITQYF	TGTGCCAGCAGCCAGAGAGTGATTACGCAGTATTTT
NA	TRBV19	TRBJ1-5	NA	CASGGSHQPQHF	TGTGCCTCGGGGGGGAGCCATCAGCCCCAGCATTTT
NA	TRBV29-1	TRBJ1-5	NA	CSGQEGNQPQHF	TGCAGCGGACAGGAGGGCAATCAGCCCCAGCATTTT
TRBD2	TRBV5-6	TRBJ2-3	NA	CASSWLAGVIDTQYF	TGTGCCAGCAGCTGGTTGGCGGGAGTAATAGATACGCAGTATTTT
TRBD1	TRBV6-1	TRBJ1-1	NA	CASSDRVRGRTEAFF	TGTGCCAGCAGTGATAGGGTCAGGGGGCGAACTGAAGCTTTCTTT
TRBD1	TRBV30	TRBJ1-6	NA	CAWSVQGAGNSPLHF	TGTGCCTGGAGTGTACAGGGGGCCGGGAATTCACCCCTCCACTTT
NA	TRBV3-1/TRBV3-2	TRBJ2-5	NA	CASSQFGQETQYF	TGTGCCAGCAGCCAATTCGGGCAAGAGACCCAGTACTTC
NA	TRBV5-1	TRBJ2-3	once	CASSLAGGASTDTQYF	TGCGCCAGCAGCTTGGCCGGTGGGGCTAGCACAGATACGCAGTATTTT
TRBD2	TRBV30	TRBJ2-7	NA	CAWRVAGGVPDEQYF	TGTGCCTGGAGAGTAGCGGGAGGCGTCCCAGACGAGCAGTACTTC
NA	TRBV18	TRBJ2-2	NA	CASSPLIAWNTGELFF	TGTGCCAGCTCACCACTAATAGCTTGGAACACCGGGGAGCTGTTTTTT
TRBD1	TRBV5-1	TRBJ2-7	NA	CASIGTGDDEQYF	TGCGCCAGCATCGGGACAGGGGATGACGAGCAGTACTTC
NA	TRBV18	TRBJ1-2	NA	CASSPGDLYGYTF	TGTGCCAGCTCACCAGGGGACTTATATGGCTACACCTTC
NA	TRBV5-1	TRBJ1-2	NA	CASSRNGEGGGYTF	TGCGCCAGCAGCCGAAACGGCGAGGGAGGTGGCTACACCTTC
NA	TRBV4-3	TRBJ2-5	once	CASSQGPGAETQYF	TGCGCCAGCAGCCAAGGCCCAGGGGCAGAGACCCAGTACTTC
NA	TRBV3-1/TRBV3-2	TRBJ2-7	once	CASSWAPSGEQYF	TGTGCCAGCAGCTGGGCCCCCTCAGGCGAGCAGTACTTC
TRBD2	TRBV6-2/TRBV6-3	TRBJ2-1	NA	CASSLNSGGAPNEQFF	TGTGCCAGCAGCTTAAATAGCGGGGGGGCCCCGAATGAGCAGTTCTTC
NA	TRBV7-6	TRBJ1-2	once	CASSLGGVLEGGYYGYTF	TGTGCCAGCAGCTTAGGGGGGGTCCTGGAGGGCGGCTACTATGGCTACACCTTC
NA	TRBV18	TRBJ1-2	once	CASSPPQSGYTF	TGTGCCAGCTCACCACCACAGAGTGGCTACACCTTC
NA	TRBV12-2	TRBJ2-7	NA	CASRSKGRDRGYEQYF	TGTGCAAGTCGCTCTAAGGGACGGGACAGGGGCTACGAGCAGTACTTC
NA	TRBV2	TRBJ1-6	few	CASSRGLPLHF	TGTGCCAGCAGCCGGGGGTTACCCCTCCACTTT
NA	TRBV3-1/TRBV3-2	TRBJ2-7	few	CASSQFVSGSYEQYF	TGTGCCAGCAGCCAATTTGTGTCAGGATCCTACGAGCAGTACTTC
NA	TRBV7-2	TRBJ2-3	NA	CASSLEGAGTDTQYF	TGTGCCAGCAGCTTAGAGGGAGCAGGCACAGATACGCAGTATTTT
NA	TRBV5-1	TRBJ2-7	NA	CASSFSGAEQYF	TGCGCCAGCAGCTTCTCAGGGGCCGAGCAGTACTTC
NA	TRBV7-6	TRBJ1-4	NA	CASSLAGSTLHEKLFF	TGTGCCAGCAGCTTAGCCGGGTCCACGTTACACGAAAAACTGTTTTTT
TRBD2	TRBV5-4	TRBJ2-3	few	CASSSSSGSTDTQYF	TGTGCCAGCAGCTCCTCTAGCGGTAGCACAGATACGCAGTATTTT
TRBD2	TRBV2	TRBJ2-2	NA	CASRDGTSGATGELFF	TGTGCCAGCAGAGATGGGACTAGCGGGGCCACCGGGGAGCTGTTTTTT
TRBD2	TRBV6-2/TRBV6-3	TRBJ2-7	NA	CASSSVSGPYEQYF	TGTGCCAGCAGCTCCGTTAGCGGGCCCTACGAGCAGTACTTC